The 21 T cell receptor beta chains in this list originate from one sample, sequenced in a study of T-cell reconstitution after alpha-beta-depleted transplantation in children. A library of TCRbeta sequences, prepared with unique molecular identifiers, was generated. Via MiXCR, TCRdb re-called the PCR reads, giving one row per CDR3 protein. Among about 400,000 distinct CDR3 sequences, 20% were seen once, and the ten largest hold less than 4.5%. The sample was PBMCs from the stem cell graft donor, taken from the stem cell graft. All receptors come from a human donor who donated a stem cell graft to a child with acute myeloid leukemia.

The chain has TRBV15 and TRBJ2-7; no clear D. Per germline, CDR1 LNHNV and CDR2 YYDKDF (reference sequence). The CDR3 is made up of 13 amino acids. Trimming removed 0 bases from V and 4 bases from J, with 7 bases in between. Here the CDR3 DNA reads TGTGCCACCAGCAGAGACGGCCCTTACGAGCAGTACTTC. It is translated as CATSRDGPYEQYF.

A few counts support this clonotype. The CDR3 sequence: CSVVVRGSSYNEQFF. Written as DNA, the CDR3 is TGCAGCGTTGTCGTACGCGGGAGCTCCTACAATGAGCAGTTCTTC. The chain uses TRBV29-1 and TRBJ2-1; TRBD2 agrees at 7 bases. Germline V gene data show CDR1 as SQVTM and CDR2 as ANQGSEA. Losses at the gene ends were 4 bases for V and 0 bases for J; bases not matched to a gene: 6. CDR3 size: 15 residues.

The genes are TRBV29-1 and TRBJ1-1; D gene unclear. Germline V gene lookup returns CDR1 SQVTM and CDR2 ANQGSEA. The CDR3 consists of 16 residues. V was clipped by 4 bases and J by 6 bases, with 24 bases between them. CDR3 amino acids: CSVVPGAQHFSAEAFF. The CDR3 nucleotides are TGCAGCGTTGTCCCGGGAGCCCAACACTTCAGCGCTGAAGCTTTCTTT.

This clonotype was seen repeatedly, ten times or more. The chain uses TRBV12-3 or TRBV12-4 and TRBJ2-4, with D tentatively TRBD2 (5 bases). Trimming removed 6 bases at V and 7 bases at J, with 13 bases between. The CDR3 contains 13 residues. The chain's CDR3 is CASSPDYSNIQYF. The CDR3 bases are TGTGCCAGCAGCCCCGACTATTCCAACATTCAGTACTTC.

The genes are TRBV20-1 and TRBJ2-5; 8 bases fit TRBD1. The V gene's germline CDR1 is DFQATT and CDR2 SNEGSKA (reference sequence). V was pared by 4 bases and J by 5 bases, with 12 bases of the junction left unmatched. This CDR3 has 15 residues. This CDR3 reads CSATDPQGVGETQYF. In nucleotides, the CDR3 is TGCAGTGCTACCGACCCACAGGGGGTGGGGGAGACCCAGTACTTC.

Only a few counts were recorded for this clonotype. The rearrangement links TRBV7-9 to TRBJ2-7; no definite D call. This CDR3 is 14 amino acids long. Trimming shortened V by 4 bases and J by 7 bases, and 17 bases separated the two germline ends. Germline assignment: CDR1 SEHNR and CDR2 FQNEAQ (reference sequence). CDR3 bases: TGTGCCAGCAGCTCCTCTCCGCCTAGGGAAGAGCAGTACTTC. It translates to CASSSSPPREEQYF.

This rearrangement joins TRBV7-9 to TRBJ1-3, with D perhaps matching TRBD1 (6 bases). V was shortened by 2 bases and J by 1 base, with 9 bases between the two germline ends. The CDR3 sequence is 15 residues long. In germline, CDR1 is SEHNR, CDR2 FQNEAQ (reference sequence). Here the CDR3 DNA reads TGTGCCAGCAGCTTACACAGGGCGTCTGGAAACACCATATATTTT. The encoded protein is CASSLHRASGNTIYF.

The chain recombines TRBV20-1 with TRBJ2-7; TRBD2 aligns across 12 bases. The CDR3 consists of 13 residues. Unmatched junction bases numbered 4, after V lost 4 bases and J lost 6 bases. Germline assignment: CDR1 DFQATT and CDR2 SNEGSKA (reference sequence). The CDR3 DNA reads as TGCAGTGCTACGACTAGCGGGAGCTTCGAGCAGTACTTC. Protein product: CSATTSGSFEQYF.

This clonotype has a count of ten or more. The V and J genes are TRBV12-3 or TRBV12-4 and TRBJ2-7; the D is unclear. The length of the CDR3 is 12 residues. Between the trimmed V and J ends, which lost 5 bases and 3 bases, there was a span of 8 bases. CDR3 coding DNA: TGTGCCAGCAGTCGGACCCTCTACGAGCAGTACTTC. Amino acids: CASSRTLYEQYF.

This clonotype was seen more than once but under ten times. The chain couples TRBV4-3 to TRBJ2-1, with a weak D call TRBD2 (6 bases). Germline V lookup: CDR1 LGHNA, CDR2 YSLEER. The CDR3 is made up of 15 amino acids. V was cut by 2 bases and J by 6 bases, with 14 bases left in between. The CDR3 protein is CASSQIPGSFNEQFF. The CDR3 DNA is TGCGCCAGCAGCCAAATCCCCGGGAGCTTCAATGAGCAGTTCTTC.

The DNA of the CDR3 is TGCAGTGCTAGCGCTATTAGCTCCTACGAGCAGTACTTC. Its translation: CSASAISSYEQYF. The V gene is TRBV20-1, the J gene TRBJ2-7, with D uncertain. CDR3 length: 13 amino acids. V was pared by 3 bases and J by 0 bases, with 9 bases between. Germline CDR1 DFQATT, CDR2 SNEGSKA (reference sequence).

The CDR3 loop reads CSASTGTITYEQYF. The CDR3 DNA reads as TGCAGTGCTAGTACCGGGACAATCACCTACGAGCAGTACTTC. J is TRBJ2-7 and V is TRBV20-1; D is possibly TRBD1 (6 bases). The CDR3 loop spans 14 amino acids. The V gene lost 3 bases and the J gene lost 2 bases, with 14 bases spanning the gap. The germline CDR1 and CDR2 sequences are DFQATT and SNEGSKA (reference sequence).

The chain combines TRBV10-3 with TRBJ2-5; TRBD2 matches at 11 bases. CDR3 length equals 14 residues. From germline, CDR1 is ENHRY and CDR2 SYGVKD. With V trimmed by 4 bases and J by 5 bases, 3 bases remained unmatched. This CDR3 reads CAISGTSGLETQYF. The CDR3 nucleotides are TGTGCCATCAGTGGGACTAGCGGGCTGGAGACCCAGTACTTC.

The chain has TRBV21-1 and TRBJ2-2. TRBV21-1 is a pseudogene segment. CDR3 length: 13 residues. CDR3 sequence: CASSKAWAGELFF. CDR3 coding DNA: TGTGCCAGCAGCAAAGCGTGGGCCGGGGAGCTGTTTTTT.

This clonotype was seen more than once but under ten times. V gene TRBV25-1 combines with J gene TRBJ2-4; D could derive from TRBD1 or TRBD2 (5 bases each). The germline CDR1 and CDR2 sequences are MGHDK and SYGVNS. The CDR3 consists of 17 residues. Between the trimmed V and J ends, which lost 3 bases and 15 bases, there was a span of 30 bases. CDR3 residues: CASSDSSTGRNFNLMYF. Here the CDR3 DNA reads TGTGCCAGCAGTGATTCTTCCACGGGGCGGAACTTCAATTTGATGTACTTC.

This clonotype appeared many times. This sequence joins TRBV7-9 and TRBJ2-2; the D is unclear. In germline, CDR1 is SEHNR, CDR2 FQNEAQ (reference sequence). The CDR3 runs to 16 residues. V was trimmed by 2 bases and J by 5 bases, leaving 15 bases between them. The CDR3: CASSLKMGQGTGELFF. CDR3 in DNA: TGTGCCAGCAGCTTAAAGATGGGCCAAGGGACCGGGGAGCTGTTTTTT.

This chain links TRBV2 with TRBJ2-7; TRBD1 aligns across 7 bases. CDR1 and CDR2 (germline): SNHLY, FYNNEI. V shed 4 bases, J shed 3 bases, and the junction held 9 bases outside the gene matches. This CDR3 has 15 amino acids. CDR3 amino acids: CASSAERGQIYEQYF. DNA for the CDR3: TGTGCCAGCAGTGCTGAGAGGGGACAGATCTACGAGCAGTACTTC.

This clonotype was recorded many times. The chain employs TRBV12-3 or TRBV12-4 and TRBJ2-7; TRBD2 agrees at 11 bases. The CDR3 covers 14 residues. Trimming at V came to 3 bases and at J to 3 bases, leaving 1 base not matched to a gene. CDR3 protein: CASSLTSGIYEQYF. The CDR3 nucleotides read TGTGCCAGCAGTTTGACTAGCGGGATCTACGAGCAGTACTTC.

This clonotype was counted ten times or more. The gene calls are TRBV12-3 or TRBV12-4 and TRBJ2-6, with D unresolved. CDR3 size: 13 residues. V lost 6 bases, J lost 1 base, and 4 bases lay in between. In DNA, the CDR3 is TGTGCCAGCAGCCAATCTGGGGCCAACGTCCTGACTTTC. Protein sequence: CASSQSGANVLTF.

This clonotype occurred a few times. V gene TRBV28 combines with J gene TRBJ2-5; D remains unclear. V was cut by 10 bases and J by 2 bases, with 23 bases left in between. Per the germline V gene, CDR1 is MDHEN and CDR2 is SYDVKM. The CDR3 sequence is 16 residues long. DNA for the CDR3: TGTGCCACCTCACCTCCGCTAAACAGAATACAAGAGACCCAGTACTTC. Encoded protein: CATSPPLNRIQETQYF.

The chain recombines TRBV4-1 with TRBJ2-1, with D possibly TRBD1 on 6 matching bases. The germline gives CDR1 MGHRA, CDR2 YSYEKL. The CDR3 runs to 17 residues. Trimming left V 1 base short and J 0 bases short, with 13 bases between. The CDR3 region is CASSQVPQDSSYNEQFF. The CDR3 bases are TGCGCCAGCAGCCAAGTCCCACAGGACAGCTCCTACAATGAGCAGTTCTTC.